This TCR beta chain was captured by sequencing in a study of blood T cell repertoires in COVID-19 (dated by TCRdb to the early 2020s). For the study in its entirety: The collaborator samples originated in the United States, Italy and Spain and spanned the acute and convalescent phases of COVID-19. The prospective study material was composed of cDNA or gDNA derived from T cells, B-cell-depleted T cells, or PBMCs. Subjects who had been exposed to COVID-19, were actively infected with it, or had recovered from it provided the deeply sampled blood TCRbeta repertoires that made up the dataset. The repertoires were made available in a free public database intended to serve as a resource for research on the immune response to SARS-CoV-2. Samples came from the ongoing ImmuneRACE study (first 160 participants) plus 1,254 subjects from 6 global collaborators. Sample metadata almost always included a de-identified subject ID, COVID-19 status, age in years and sex. HLA class I and class II types, where available, came from metadata supplied by the sample provider rather than from assay-based typing.

There are 14 amino acids in the CDR3, from cysteine to phenylalanine inclusive. The retained sequence is limited to the CDR3, 42 bases, with the frame set at the first base. CDR1 is given as MNHEY and CDR2 as SVGAGI, both from the germline V gene. The V and J ends are trimmed by 0 bases and 5 bases, leaving 10 bases between them. Of note for this clone: Its antigen remains unidentified. No base quality information exists; no much larger clone differs at one position.

Study-level results and caveats: How much clinical and demographic metadata was included differed by source and by participant, and the metadata was provided uncurated.

Enrolling through a virtual design, the prospective study's participants ranged in age from roughly 18 to 100 years and lived across about two dozen United States geographic areas. Cohort assignment in the prospective study relied on participant-reported clinical history from a screening survey and a study questionnaire. Exposed participants had been in contact with someone with a PCR-confirmed or clinician-diagnosed COVID-19 case within 2 weeks of study entry. Mobile phlebotomists in the prospective study collected whole blood, serum and a nasopharyngeal or oropharyngeal swab from every participant. Prospective study participants could optionally give additional blood draws and questionnaires over an approximately 2-month period. Before DNA extraction, prospective study blood samples were shipped either frozen or at room temperature. TCRbeta CDR3 regions were amplified from genomic DNA using the immunoSEQ Assay, a bias-controlled multiplex PCR. The published analysis was carried out like this. Nucleated cell counts per sample were estimated from amplification of reference gene primers within the assay. To quantify the absolute abundance of each unique TCRbeta CDR3 rearrangement, sequence reads were collapsed and filtered. For each sample, productive Simpson clonality was calculated as the square root of Simpson's diversity index over productive rearrangements. The table comes from immuneACCESS by way of TCRdb, which keeps in-frame sequences with V and J called. Part of the clones is missing from these tables; in studies checked, under half for an unresolved V gene and the rest for unknown reasons. V, J and clone size derive from that table, while D and trimming were established from the DNA sequence. The sample table records more than 300,000 clones; approximately 90% of these occur just once. Of the sample, 0.7% to 0.95% is held by the ten largest clones.

The rearrangement joined TRBV6-5 to TRBJ1-1; a confident D gene designation cannot be given. Sequencing was carried out using PBMCs or T cells enriched from blood (not recorded which). This TCR was recovered from a woman in her thirties or forties who had been exposed to COVID-19. The bases read TGTGCCAGCAGTTACTCCAGGCAGTTAACTGAAGCTTTCTTT. It translates as CASSYSRQLTEAFF.